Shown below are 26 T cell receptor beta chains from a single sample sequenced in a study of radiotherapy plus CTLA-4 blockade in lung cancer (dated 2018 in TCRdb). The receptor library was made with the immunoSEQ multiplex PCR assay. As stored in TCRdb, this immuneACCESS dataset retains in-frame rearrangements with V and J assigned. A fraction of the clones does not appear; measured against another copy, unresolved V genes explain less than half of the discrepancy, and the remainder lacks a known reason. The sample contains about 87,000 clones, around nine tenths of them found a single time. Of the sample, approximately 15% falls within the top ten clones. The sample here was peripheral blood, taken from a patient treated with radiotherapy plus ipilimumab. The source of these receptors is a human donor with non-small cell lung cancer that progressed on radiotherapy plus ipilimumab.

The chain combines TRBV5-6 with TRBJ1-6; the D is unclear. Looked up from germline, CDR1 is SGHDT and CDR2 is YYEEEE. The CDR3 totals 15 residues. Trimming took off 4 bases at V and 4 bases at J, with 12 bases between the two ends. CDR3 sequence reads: CASSRHPDYNSPLHF. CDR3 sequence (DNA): TGTGCCAGCAGCCGACACCCAGATTATAATTCACCCCTCCACTTT.

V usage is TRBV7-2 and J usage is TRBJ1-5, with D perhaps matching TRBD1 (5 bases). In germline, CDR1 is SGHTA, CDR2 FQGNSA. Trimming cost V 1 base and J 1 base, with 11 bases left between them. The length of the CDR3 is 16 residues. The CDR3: CASSLVSRGSNQPQHF. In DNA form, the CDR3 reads TGTGCCAGCAGCTTAGTCTCGCGGGGCAGCAATCAGCCCCAGCATTTT.

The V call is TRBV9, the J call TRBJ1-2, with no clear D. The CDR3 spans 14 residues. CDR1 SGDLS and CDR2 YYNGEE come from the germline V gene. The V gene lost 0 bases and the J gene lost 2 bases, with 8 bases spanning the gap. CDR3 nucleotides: TGTGCCAGCAGCGTAGAGAACGCAAACTATGGCTACACCTTC. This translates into CASSVENANYGYTF.

This chain's CDR3 is CATSRGGRAYEQYF. The CDR3 nucleotides are TGTGCCACCAGCAGAGGGGGTAGAGCCTACGAGCAGTACTTC. The chain has TRBV15 and TRBJ2-7; D remains ambiguous. Germline V lookup: CDR1 LNHNV, CDR2 YYDKDF (reference sequence). CDR3 size: 14 residues. The ends were cut back, 1 base at V and 2 bases at J, with 9 bases in the middle.

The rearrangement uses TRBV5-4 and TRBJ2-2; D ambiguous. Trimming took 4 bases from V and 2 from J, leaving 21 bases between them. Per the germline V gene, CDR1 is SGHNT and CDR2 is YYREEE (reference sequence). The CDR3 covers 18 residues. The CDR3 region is CASSPLKSAYSNTGELFF. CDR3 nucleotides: TGTGCCAGCAGCCCCCTTAAGTCTGCTTATTCAAACACCGGGGAGCTGTTTTTT.

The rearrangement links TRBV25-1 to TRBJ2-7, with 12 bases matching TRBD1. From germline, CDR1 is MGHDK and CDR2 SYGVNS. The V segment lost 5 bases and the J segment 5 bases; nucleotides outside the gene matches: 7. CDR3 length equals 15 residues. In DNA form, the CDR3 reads TGTGCCAGCAGTAAACACGGGACAGGGGGCAACGAGCAGTACTTC. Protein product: CASSKHGTGGNEQYF.

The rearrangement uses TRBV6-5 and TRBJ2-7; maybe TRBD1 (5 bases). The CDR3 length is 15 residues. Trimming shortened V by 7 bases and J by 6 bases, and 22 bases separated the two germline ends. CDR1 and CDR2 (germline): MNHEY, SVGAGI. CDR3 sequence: CASTPQWGLPSEQYF. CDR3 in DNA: TGTGCCAGCACCCCCCAGTGGGGCCTCCCGTCCGAGCAGTACTTC.

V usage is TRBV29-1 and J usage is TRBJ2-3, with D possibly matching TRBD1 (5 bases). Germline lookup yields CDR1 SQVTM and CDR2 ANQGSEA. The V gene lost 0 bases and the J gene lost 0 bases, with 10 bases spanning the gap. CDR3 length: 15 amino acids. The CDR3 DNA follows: TGCAGCGTTGAAGATCGGACACCTAGCACAGATACGCAGTATTTT. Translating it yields CSVEDRTPSTDTQYF.

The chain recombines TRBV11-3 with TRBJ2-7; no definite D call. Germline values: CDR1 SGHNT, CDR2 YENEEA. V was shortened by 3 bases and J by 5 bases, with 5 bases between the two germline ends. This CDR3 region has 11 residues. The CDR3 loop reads CASSLMHEQYF. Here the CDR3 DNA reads TGTGCCAGCAGCTTGATGCACGAGCAGTACTTC.

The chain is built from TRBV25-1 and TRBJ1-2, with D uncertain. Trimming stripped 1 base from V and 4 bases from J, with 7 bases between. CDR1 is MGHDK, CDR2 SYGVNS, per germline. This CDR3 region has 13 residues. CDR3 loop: CASSESPGYGYTF. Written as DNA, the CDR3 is TGTGCCAGCAGTGAATCTCCAGGCTATGGCTACACCTTC.

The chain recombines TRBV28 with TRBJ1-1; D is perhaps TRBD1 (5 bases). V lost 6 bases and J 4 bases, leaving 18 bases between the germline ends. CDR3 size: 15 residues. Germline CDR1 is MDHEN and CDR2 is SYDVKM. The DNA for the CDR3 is TGTGCCAGCAGCCCTTGGGAGGGGATAGGCACTGAAGCTTTCTTT. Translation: CASSPWEGIGTEAFF.

The CDR3 bases are TGCGCCAGCAGCCCGCTTAGAGAAGGGGTAGGTAACAATCAGCCCCAGCATTTT. Translation gives CASSPLREGVGNNQPQHF. V usage is TRBV5-1 and J usage is TRBJ1-5, with D possibly matching TRBD1 (5 bases). The CDR3 is made up of 18 amino acids. V lost 4 bases and J lost 3, with 23 bases in between. CDR1 is SGHRS and CDR2 is YFSETQ in the germline V gene.

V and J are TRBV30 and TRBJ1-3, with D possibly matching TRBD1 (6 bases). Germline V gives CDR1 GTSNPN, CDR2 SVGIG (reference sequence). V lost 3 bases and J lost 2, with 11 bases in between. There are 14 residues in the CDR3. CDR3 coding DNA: TGTGCCTGGAGCTCGGGGGCCCCTGGAAACACCATATATTTT. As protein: CAWSSGAPGNTIYF.

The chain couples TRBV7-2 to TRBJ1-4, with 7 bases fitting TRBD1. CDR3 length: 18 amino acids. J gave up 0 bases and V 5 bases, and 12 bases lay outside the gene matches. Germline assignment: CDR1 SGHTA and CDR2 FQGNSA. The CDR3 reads CASSQTRIGTATNEKLFF. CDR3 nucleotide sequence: TGTGCCAGCAGCCAAACCAGAATAGGGACAGCAACTAATGAAAAACTGTTTTTT.

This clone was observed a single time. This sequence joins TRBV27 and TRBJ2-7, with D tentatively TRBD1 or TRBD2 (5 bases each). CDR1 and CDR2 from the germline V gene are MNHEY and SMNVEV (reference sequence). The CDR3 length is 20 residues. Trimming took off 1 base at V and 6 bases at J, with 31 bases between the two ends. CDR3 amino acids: CASSLFMGPLNTPADREQYF. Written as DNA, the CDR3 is TGTGCCAGCAGTTTATTTATGGGACCCCTGAATACCCCGGCTGACCGCGAGCAGTACTTC.

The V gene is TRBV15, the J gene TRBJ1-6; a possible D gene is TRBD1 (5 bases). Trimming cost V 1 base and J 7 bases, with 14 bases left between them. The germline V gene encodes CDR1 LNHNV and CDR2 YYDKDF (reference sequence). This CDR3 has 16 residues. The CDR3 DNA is TGTGCCACCAGCAGAGCGGGGGGGACTTCCAATTCACCCCTCCACTTT. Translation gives CATSRAGGTSNSPLHF.

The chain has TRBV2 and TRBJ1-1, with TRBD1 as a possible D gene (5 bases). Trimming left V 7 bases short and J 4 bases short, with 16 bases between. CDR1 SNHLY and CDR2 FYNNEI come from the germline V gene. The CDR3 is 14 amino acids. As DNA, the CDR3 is TGTGCCAGCACCAGGACACCGCAGGGCACTGAAGCTTTCTTT. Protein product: CASTRTPQGTEAFF.

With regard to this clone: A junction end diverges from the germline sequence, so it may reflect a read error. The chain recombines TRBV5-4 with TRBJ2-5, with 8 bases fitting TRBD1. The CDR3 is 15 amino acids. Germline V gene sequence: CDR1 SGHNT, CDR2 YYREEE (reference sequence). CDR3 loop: CASSSGGLDQETQYF. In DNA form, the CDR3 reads TGTGCCAGCAGCTCAGGGGGCCTGGACCAGGAGACCCAGTACTTC.

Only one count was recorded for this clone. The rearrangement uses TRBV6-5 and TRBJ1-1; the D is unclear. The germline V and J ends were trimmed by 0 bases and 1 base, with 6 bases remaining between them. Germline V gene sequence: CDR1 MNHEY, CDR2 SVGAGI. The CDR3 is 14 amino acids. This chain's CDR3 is CASSYSGKNTEAFF. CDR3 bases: TGTGCCAGCAGTTACTCGGGGAAGAACACTGAAGCTTTCTTT.

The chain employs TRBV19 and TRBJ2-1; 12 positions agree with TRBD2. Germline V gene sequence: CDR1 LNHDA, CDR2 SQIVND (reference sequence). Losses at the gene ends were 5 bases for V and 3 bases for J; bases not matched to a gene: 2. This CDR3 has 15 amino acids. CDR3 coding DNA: TGTGCCAGTAGTCAGGGACTAGCGGGCTACAATGAGCAGTTCTTC. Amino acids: CASSQGLAGYNEQFF.

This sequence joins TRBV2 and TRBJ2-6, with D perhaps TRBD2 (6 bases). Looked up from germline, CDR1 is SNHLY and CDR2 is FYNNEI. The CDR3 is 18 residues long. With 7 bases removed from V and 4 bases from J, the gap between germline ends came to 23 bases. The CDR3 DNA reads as TGTGCCAGCACCCAGAGCAGGACCTCCCGGGGGGGGGCCAACGTCCTGACTTTC. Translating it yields CASTQSRTSRGGANVLTF. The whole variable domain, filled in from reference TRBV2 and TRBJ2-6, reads EPEVTQTPSHQVTQMGQEVILRCVPISNHLYFYWYRQILGQKVEFLVSFYNNEISEKSEIFDDQFSVERPDGSNFTLKIRSTKLEDSAMYFCASTQSRTSRGGANVLTFGAGSRLTVL.

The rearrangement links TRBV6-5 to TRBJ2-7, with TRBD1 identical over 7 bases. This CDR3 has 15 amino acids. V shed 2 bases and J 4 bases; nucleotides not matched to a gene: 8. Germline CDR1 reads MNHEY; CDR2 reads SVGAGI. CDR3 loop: CASSYSYRGTYEQYF. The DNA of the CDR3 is TGTGCCAGCAGTTACAGCTACAGGGGTACGTACGAGCAGTACTTC.

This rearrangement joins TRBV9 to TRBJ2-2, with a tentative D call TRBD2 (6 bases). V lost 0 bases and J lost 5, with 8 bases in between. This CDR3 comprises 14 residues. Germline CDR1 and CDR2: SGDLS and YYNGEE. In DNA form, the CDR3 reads TGTGCCAGCAGCGTAGACAGCGGGACCGGGGAGCTGTTTTTT. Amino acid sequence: CASSVDSGTGELFF.

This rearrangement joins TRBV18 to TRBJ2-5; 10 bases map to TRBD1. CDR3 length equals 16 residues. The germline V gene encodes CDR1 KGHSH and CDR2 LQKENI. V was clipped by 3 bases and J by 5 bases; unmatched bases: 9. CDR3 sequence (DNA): TGTGCCAGCTCACCGATGACAGGGGGCCGAACGGAGACCCAGTACTTC. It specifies CASSPMTGGRTETQYF.

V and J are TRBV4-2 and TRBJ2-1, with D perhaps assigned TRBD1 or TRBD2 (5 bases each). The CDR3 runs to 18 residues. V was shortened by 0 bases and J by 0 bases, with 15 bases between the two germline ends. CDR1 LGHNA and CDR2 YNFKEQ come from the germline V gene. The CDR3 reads CASSQDYPPGRSYNEQFF. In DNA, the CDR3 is TGTGCCAGCAGCCAAGATTACCCCCCGGGACGCTCCTACAATGAGCAGTTCTTC.

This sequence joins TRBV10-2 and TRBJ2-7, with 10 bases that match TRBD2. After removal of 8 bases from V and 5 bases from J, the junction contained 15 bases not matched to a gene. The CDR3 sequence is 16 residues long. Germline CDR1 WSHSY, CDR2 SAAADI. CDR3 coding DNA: TGCGCCAGCCACCCTCCGGAGCGGGGGGGCGGCCACGAGCAGTACTTC. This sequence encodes CASHPPERGGGHEQYF.